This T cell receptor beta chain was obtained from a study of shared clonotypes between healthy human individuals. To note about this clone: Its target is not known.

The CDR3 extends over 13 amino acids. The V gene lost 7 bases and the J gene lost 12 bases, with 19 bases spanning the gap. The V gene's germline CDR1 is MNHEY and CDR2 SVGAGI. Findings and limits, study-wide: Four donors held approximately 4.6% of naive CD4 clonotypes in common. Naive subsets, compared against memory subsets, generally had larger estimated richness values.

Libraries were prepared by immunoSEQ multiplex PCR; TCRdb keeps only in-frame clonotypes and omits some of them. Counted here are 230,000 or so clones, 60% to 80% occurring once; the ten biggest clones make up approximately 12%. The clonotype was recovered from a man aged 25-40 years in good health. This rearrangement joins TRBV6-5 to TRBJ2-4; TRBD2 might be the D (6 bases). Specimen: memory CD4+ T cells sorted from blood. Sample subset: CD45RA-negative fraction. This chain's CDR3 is CASTLGTGTDQYF. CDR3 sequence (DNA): TGTGCCAGCACCCTCGGTACGGGGACTGATCAGTACTTC.